Listed here are 20 T cell receptor beta chains from one sample, sequenced in a study of blood T cell repertoires in COVID-19. The table came from immunoSEQ multiplex PCR; TCRdb's copy has only in-frame clones and leaves some out. The sample has about 110,000 clones; roughly 87% are singletons. The sequenced sample was peripheral blood. These receptors were taken from a human donor in a cohort sampled during active COVID-19.

CDR3: CAWSGPAGNQETQYF. The CDR3 DNA follows: TGTGCCTGGAGTGGTCCAGCGGGGAACCAAGAGACCCAGTACTTC. The chain is built from TRBV30 and TRBJ2-5; TRBD2 aligns across 7 bases. The germline CDR1 and CDR2 sequences are GTSNPN and SVGIG (reference sequence). The CDR3 contains 15 residues. The V and J ends lost 1 base and 0 bases, in that order; junction bases with no gene match: 5.

The V and J genes are TRBV27 and TRBJ2-3; D may be TRBD2 (6 bases). The CDR3 runs to 14 residues. Deletions cut 5 bases from V and 4 bases from J, with 13 bases between. The germline CDR1 and CDR2 sequences are MNHEY and SMNVEV (reference sequence). CDR3 in amino acids: CASSAVGTSDTQYF. The CDR3 bases are TGTGCCAGCAGTGCTGTCGGGACTTCAGATACGCAGTATTTT.

This chain links TRBV7-2 with TRBJ2-7; D might be TRBD1 (6 bases). V was trimmed by 6 bases and J by 3 bases, leaving 15 bases between them. Germline assignment: CDR1 SGHTA and CDR2 FQGNSA. The length of the CDR3 is 14 residues. The CDR3 nucleotides are TGTGCCAGCAGTACCCGGGACACTATCTACGAGCAGTACTTC. This encodes CASSTRDTIYEQYF.

The rearrangement joins TRBV7-9 to TRBJ1-4; D is unresolved. Germline-derived CDR1 and CDR2 are SEHNR and FQNEAQ (reference sequence). The length of the CDR3 is 12 residues. Trimming took off 1 base at V and 15 bases at J, with 12 bases between the two ends. The CDR3 coding sequence is TGTGCCAGCAGCTTAGATACTCTTACGGTGTTTTTT. Amino acid sequence: CASSLDTLTVFF.

This sequence joins TRBV7-3 and TRBJ2-3; weak D call: TRBD2 (5 bases). CDR3 size: 15 residues. Trimming took off 1 base at V and 4 bases at J, with 12 bases between the two ends. Germline V gene data show CDR1 as SGHTA and CDR2 as FQGTGA. The CDR3 DNA is TGTGCCAGCAGCTTAAGTGGACCCGGGGCAGATACGCAGTATTTT. It yields the protein CASSLSGPGADTQYF.

The chain is built from TRBV18 and TRBJ1-1; unclear D gene. The ends were cut back, 5 bases at V and 1 base at J, with 8 bases in the middle. CDR1 and CDR2 from the germline V gene are KGHSH and LQKENI. The CDR3 is made up of 13 amino acids. The CDR3 here is CASSAHRNTEAFF. As DNA, the CDR3 is TGTGCCAGCTCAGCTCACAGGAACACTGAAGCTTTCTTT.

This chain connects TRBV13 to TRBJ2-7; the match to TRBD1 covers 8 bases. Germline values: CDR1 PRHDT, CDR2 FYEKMQ (reference sequence). This CDR3 contains 14 residues. Trimming cost V 4 bases and J 5 bases; bases outside gene matches: 7. The CDR3 DNA sequence: TGTGCCAGCAGCTGGGCCCAGGGGGCTAACGAGCAGTACTTC. It is translated as CASSWAQGANEQYF.

This chain's CDR3 is CASSDRDRAWETQYF. The DNA for the CDR3 is TGTGCCAGCTCGGACCGGGACAGAGCTTGGGAGACCCAGTACTTC. The genes are TRBV18 and TRBJ2-5; 7 nucleotides line up with TRBD1. Germline values: CDR1 KGHSH, CDR2 LQKENI. This CDR3 is 15 amino acids long. Trimming cost V 6 bases and J 5 bases; bases outside gene matches: 12.

This clone was picked up one time. The V and J genes are TRBV5-1 and TRBJ2-5, with TRBD1 matching 7 bases. The CDR3 is 13 residues long. V gave up 4 bases and J gave up 5 bases; unmatched junction bases: 5. Germline assignment: CDR1 SGHRS and CDR2 YFSETQ. The CDR3 protein is CASSPGQRETQYF. DNA of the CDR3: TGCGCCAGCAGCCCGGGACAGCGGGAGACCCAGTACTTC.

The rearrangement joins TRBV10-3 to TRBJ1-4; TRBD1 matches at 7 bases. The germline gives CDR1 ENHRY, CDR2 SYGVKD. With V trimmed by 4 bases and J by 4 bases, 6 bases remained unmatched. The CDR3 has 15 residues. The CDR3 DNA is TGTGCCATCAGTGGAGTACAGGGGATTAATGAAAAACTGTTTTTT. Encoded protein: CAISGVQGINEKLFF.

V usage is TRBV28 and J usage is TRBJ2-5; D might be TRBD1 (5 bases). Germline V gene lookup returns CDR1 MDHEN and CDR2 SYDVKM. The CDR3 is made up of 14 amino acids. Trimming took 3 bases from V and 2 from J, leaving 10 bases between them. CDR3 nucleotide sequence: TGTGCCAGCAGTTTCGGCAGGGTACAAGAGACCCAGTACTTC. Its translation is CASSFGRVQETQYF.

The V gene is TRBV18, the J gene TRBJ1-6, with 9 bases aligning to TRBD1. The CDR3 totals 14 residues. Per germline, CDR1 KGHSH and CDR2 LQKENI. With V trimmed by 6 bases and J by 8 bases, 5 bases remained unmatched. CDR3 residues: CASSQGQGHSPLHF. DNA of the CDR3: TGTGCCAGCTCTCAGGGACAGGGCCATTCACCCCTCCACTTT.

CDR3 in amino acids: CASSPMNTGELFF. In nucleotides, the CDR3 is TGTGCCAGCAGTCCCATGAACACCGGGGAGCTGTTTTTT. The chain has TRBV28 and TRBJ2-2; no reliable D call. V lost 5 bases and J lost 1, with 5 bases in between. CDR1 and CDR2 (germline): MDHEN, SYDVKM. The CDR3 is 13 amino acids. Variable domain in full (rest from reference TRBV28 and TRBJ2-2): DVKVTQSSRYLVKRTGEKVFLECVQDMDHENMFWYRQDPGLGLRLIYFSYDVKMKEKGDIPEGYSVSREKKERFSLILESASTNQTSMYLCASSPMNTGELFFGEGSRLTVL.

The chain uses TRBV19 and TRBJ2-5, with D perhaps matching TRBD1 (6 bases). With 4 bases removed from V and 5 bases from J, the gap between germline ends came to 20 bases. This CDR3 is built from 16 residues. Germline CDR1 LNHDA, CDR2 SQIVND (reference sequence). This CDR3 reads CASSTTRVSTGETQYF. CDR3 nucleotides: TGTGCCAGTAGTACCACTCGGGTTTCTACAGGGGAGACCCAGTACTTC. The full variable domain, completed using reference TRBV19 and TRBJ2-5, is DGGITQSPKYLFRKEGQNVTLSCEQNLNHDAMYWYRQDPGQGLRLIYYSQIVNDFQKGDIAEGYSVSREKKESFPLTVTSAQKNPTAFYLCASSTTRVSTGETQYFGPGTRLLVL.

The chain combines TRBV10-3 with TRBJ2-7; weak D call: TRBD1 (5 bases). Germline CDR1 ENHRY, CDR2 SYGVKD. CDR3 length equals 18 residues. V was trimmed by 6 bases and J by 7 bases, leaving 31 bases between them. CDR3 sequence reads: CAISRDTDRATSGKEQYF. For the CDR3, the DNA is TGTGCCATCAGCAGAGATACCGACCGGGCCACCTCAGGGAAGGAGCAGTACTTC.

This clone has just a few counts. The rearrangement links TRBV4-1 to TRBJ2-6; 10 nucleotides align to TRBD1. The germline V gene encodes CDR1 MGHRA and CDR2 YSYEKL. The CDR3 contains 13 residues. With 4 bases clipped from V and 12 bases from J, the junction kept 3 bases outside the gene matches. The DNA of the CDR3 is TGCGCCAGCAGCCCGACAGGGGGCCGCGTCCTGACTTTC. It codes for CASSPTGGRVLTF.

This clone is a singleton in its sample. The gene calls are TRBV5-1 and TRBJ2-1; possibly TRBD2 for D (5 bases). The germline V and J ends were trimmed by 3 bases and 7 bases, with 20 bases remaining between them. Germline CDR1 SGHRS, CDR2 YFSETQ. This CDR3 comprises 16 residues. CDR3 DNA sequence: TGCGCCAGCAGCTCCCTTTGGTCGGCGGGTGGAAATGAGCAGTTCTTC. Its translation: CASSSLWSAGGNEQFF.

The chain carries TRBV5-6 and TRBJ2-1; TRBD2 matches at 7 bases. V shed 5 bases, J shed 3 bases, and the junction held 8 bases outside the gene matches. Germline V gene data show CDR1 as SGHDT and CDR2 as YYEEEE. The CDR3 is 15 amino acids. The CDR3, as DNA: TGTGCCAGCAGAGACCTTGGCGGGGGCTACAATGAGCAGTTCTTC. Translation gives CASRDLGGGYNEQFF.

The chain combines TRBV2 with TRBJ1-3; 10 positions match TRBD1. This CDR3 region has 18 residues. V lost 4 bases and J lost 4; bases outside the gene matches: 13. Per the germline V gene, CDR1 is SNHLY and CDR2 is FYNNEI. The CDR3 loop is CASSAQIGTGARGNTIYF. The CDR3 region has the DNA TGTGCCAGCAGTGCTCAAATAGGGACAGGGGCGAGGGGAAACACCATATATTTT.

This chain links TRBV3-1 (or the pseudogene TRBV3-2) with TRBJ2-1; D is possibly TRBD2 (6 bases). The CDR3 runs to 16 residues. Deletions cut 4 bases from V and 2 bases from J, with 15 bases between. From germline, CDR1 is LGHDT and CDR2 YNNKEL (reference sequence). The CDR3 spells CASSPTDGSPYNEQFF. CDR3 coding DNA: TGTGCCAGCAGCCCCACGGACGGGAGCCCCTACAATGAGCAGTTCTTC.